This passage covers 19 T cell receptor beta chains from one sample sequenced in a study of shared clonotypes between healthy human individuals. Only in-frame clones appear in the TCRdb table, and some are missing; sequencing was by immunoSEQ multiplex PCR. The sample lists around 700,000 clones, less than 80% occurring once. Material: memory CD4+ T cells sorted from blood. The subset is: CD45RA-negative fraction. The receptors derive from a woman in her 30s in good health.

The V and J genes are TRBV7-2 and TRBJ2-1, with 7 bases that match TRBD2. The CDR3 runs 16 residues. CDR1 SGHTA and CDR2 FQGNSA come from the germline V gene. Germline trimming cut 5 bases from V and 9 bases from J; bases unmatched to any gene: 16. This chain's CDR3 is CASSLPGAGVASEQFF. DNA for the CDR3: TGTGCCAGCAGCCTCCCCGGGGCGGGAGTAGCTAGTGAGCAGTTCTTC.

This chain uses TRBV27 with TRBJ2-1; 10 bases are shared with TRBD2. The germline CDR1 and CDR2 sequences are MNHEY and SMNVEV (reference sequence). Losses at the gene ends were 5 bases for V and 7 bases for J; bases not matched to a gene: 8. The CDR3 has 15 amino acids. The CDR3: CASSNLAGVRNEQFF. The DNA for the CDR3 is TGTGCCAGCAGTAACCTAGCGGGAGTTAGGAATGAGCAGTTCTTC.

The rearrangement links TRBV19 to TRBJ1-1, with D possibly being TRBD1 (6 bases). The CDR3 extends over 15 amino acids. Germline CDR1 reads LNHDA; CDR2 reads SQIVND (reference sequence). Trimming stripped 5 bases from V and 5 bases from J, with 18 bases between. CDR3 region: CASSLLSRGQTEAFF. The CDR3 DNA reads TGTGCCAGTAGTCTCCTGTCCAGGGGCCAGACTGAAGCTTTCTTT.

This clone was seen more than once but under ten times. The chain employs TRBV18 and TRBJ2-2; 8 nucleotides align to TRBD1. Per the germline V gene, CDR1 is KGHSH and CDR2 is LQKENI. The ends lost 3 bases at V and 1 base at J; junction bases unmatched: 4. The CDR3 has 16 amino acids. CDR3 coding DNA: TGTGCCAGCTCACCGTTACAGGGGGTGAACACCGGGGAGCTGTTTTTT. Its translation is CASSPLQGVNTGELFF. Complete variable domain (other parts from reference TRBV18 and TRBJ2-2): NAGVMQNPRHLVRRRGQEARLRCSPMKGHSHVYWYRQLPEEGLKFMVYLQKENIIDESGMPKERFSAEFPKEGPSILRIQQVVRGDSAAYFCASSPLQGVNTGELFFGEGSRLTVL.

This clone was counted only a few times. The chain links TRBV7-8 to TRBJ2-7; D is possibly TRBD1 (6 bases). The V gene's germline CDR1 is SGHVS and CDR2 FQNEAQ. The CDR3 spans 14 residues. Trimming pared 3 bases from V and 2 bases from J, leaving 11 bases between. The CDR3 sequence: CASSLTGDTYEQYF. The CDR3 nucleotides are TGTGCCAGCAGCTTGACAGGTGACACCTACGAGCAGTACTTC.

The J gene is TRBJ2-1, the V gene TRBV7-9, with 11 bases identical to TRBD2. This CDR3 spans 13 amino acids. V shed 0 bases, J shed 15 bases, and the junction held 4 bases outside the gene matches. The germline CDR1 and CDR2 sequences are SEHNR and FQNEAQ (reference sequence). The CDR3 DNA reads TGTGCCAGCAGCTTAGCGACTAGCGGGGTCGCGTTCTTC. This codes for CASSLATSGVAFF.

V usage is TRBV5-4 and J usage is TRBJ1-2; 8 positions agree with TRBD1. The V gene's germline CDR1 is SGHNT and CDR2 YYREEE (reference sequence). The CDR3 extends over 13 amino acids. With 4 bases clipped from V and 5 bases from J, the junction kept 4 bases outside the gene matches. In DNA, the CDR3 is TGTGCCAGCAGCATAGACAGGGGATATGGCTACACCTTC. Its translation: CASSIDRGYGYTF.

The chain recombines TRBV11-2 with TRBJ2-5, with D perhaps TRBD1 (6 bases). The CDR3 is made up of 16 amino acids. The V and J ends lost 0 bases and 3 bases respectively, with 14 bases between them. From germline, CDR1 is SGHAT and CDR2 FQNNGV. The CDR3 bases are TGTGCCAGCAGCTTAGAGCCAGGGGCCCTGGAAGAGACCCAGTACTTC. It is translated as CASSLEPGALEETQYF.

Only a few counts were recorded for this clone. CDR3 protein: CASGQQTGELFF. The CDR3 region has the DNA TGTGCTAGTGGACAGCAAACCGGGGAGCTGTTTTTT. The chain joins TRBV12-5 to TRBJ2-2; D is unclear. In germline, CDR1 is LGHNT, CDR2 FRNRAP. This CDR3 contains 12 residues. The V gene lost 6 bases and the J gene lost 5 bases, with 7 bases spanning the gap.

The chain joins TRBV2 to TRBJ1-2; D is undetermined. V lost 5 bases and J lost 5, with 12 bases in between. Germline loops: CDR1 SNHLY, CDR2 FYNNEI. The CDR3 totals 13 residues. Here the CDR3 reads CASSREGNYGYTF. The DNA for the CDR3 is TGTGCCAGCAGTCGGGAGGGAAATTATGGCTACACCTTC.

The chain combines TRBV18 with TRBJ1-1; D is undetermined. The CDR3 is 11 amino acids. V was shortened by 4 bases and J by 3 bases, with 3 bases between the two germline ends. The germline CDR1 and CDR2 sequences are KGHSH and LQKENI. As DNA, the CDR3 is TGTGCCAGCTCACTGGACACTGAAGCTTTCTTT. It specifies CASSLDTEAFF. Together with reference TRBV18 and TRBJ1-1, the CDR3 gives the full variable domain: NAGVMQNPRHLVRRRGQEARLRCSPMKGHSHVYWYRQLPEEGLKFMVYLQKENIIDESGMPKERFSAEFPKEGPSILRIQQVVRGDSAAYFCASSLDTEAFFGQGTRLTVV.

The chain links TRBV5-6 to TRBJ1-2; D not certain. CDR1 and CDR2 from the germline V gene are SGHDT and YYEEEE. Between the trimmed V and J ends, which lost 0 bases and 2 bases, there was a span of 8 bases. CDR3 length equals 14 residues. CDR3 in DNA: TGTGCCAGCAGCTTGGAGGGCAGGAACTATGGCTACACCTTC. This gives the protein CASSLEGRNYGYTF.

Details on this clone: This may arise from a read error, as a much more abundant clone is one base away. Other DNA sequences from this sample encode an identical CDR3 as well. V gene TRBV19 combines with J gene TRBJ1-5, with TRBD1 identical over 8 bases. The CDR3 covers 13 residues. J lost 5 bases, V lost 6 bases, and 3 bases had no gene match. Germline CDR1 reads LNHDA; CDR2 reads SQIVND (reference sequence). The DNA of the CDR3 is TGTGCCAGTAGCATACAGGGGGATCAGCCCCAGCATTTT. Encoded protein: CASSIQGDQPQHF.

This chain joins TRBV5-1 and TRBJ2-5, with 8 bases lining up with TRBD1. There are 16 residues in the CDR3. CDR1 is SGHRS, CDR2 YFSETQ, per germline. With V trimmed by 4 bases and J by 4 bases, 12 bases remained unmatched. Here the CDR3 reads CASSRNPTGAGETQYF. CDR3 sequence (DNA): TGCGCCAGCAGCCGAAACCCGACAGGGGCTGGAGAGACCCAGTACTTC. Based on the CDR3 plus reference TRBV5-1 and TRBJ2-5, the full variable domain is KAGVTQTPRYLIKTRGQQVTLSCSPISGHRSVSWYQQTPGQGLQFLFEYFSETQRNKGNFPGRFSGRQFSNSRSEMNVSTLELGDSALYLCASSRNPTGAGETQYFGPGTRLLVL.

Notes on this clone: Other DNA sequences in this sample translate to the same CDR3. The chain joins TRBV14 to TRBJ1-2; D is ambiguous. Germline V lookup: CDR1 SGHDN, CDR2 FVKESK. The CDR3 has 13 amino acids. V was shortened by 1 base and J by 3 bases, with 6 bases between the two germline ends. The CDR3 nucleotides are TGTGCCAGCAGCCAAGGCCTGGACTATGGCTACACCTTC. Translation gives CASSQGLDYGYTF. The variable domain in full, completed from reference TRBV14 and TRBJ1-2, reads EAGVTQFPSHSVIEKGQTVTLRCDPISGHDNLYWYRRVMGKEIKFLLHFVKESKQDESGMPNNRFLAERTGGTYSTLKVQPAELEDSGVYFCASSQGLDYGYTFGSGTRLTVV.

Here the CDR3 DNA reads TGTGCCAGCAGTTACGAAGGCGAGCAGTACTTC. Translating gives CASSYEGEQYF. The rearrangement links TRBV6-5 to TRBJ2-7, with unresolved D. The germline V and J ends were trimmed by 2 bases and 6 bases, with 5 bases remaining between them. CDR1 is MNHEY and CDR2 is SVGAGI in the germline V gene. The CDR3 totals 11 residues.

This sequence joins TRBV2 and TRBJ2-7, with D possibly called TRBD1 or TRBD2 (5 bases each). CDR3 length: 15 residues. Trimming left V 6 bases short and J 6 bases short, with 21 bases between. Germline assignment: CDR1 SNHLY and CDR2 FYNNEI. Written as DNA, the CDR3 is TGTGCCAGCAGATCATACACTGGGGGTCGGACCGAGCAGTACTTC. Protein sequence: CASRSYTGGRTEQYF.

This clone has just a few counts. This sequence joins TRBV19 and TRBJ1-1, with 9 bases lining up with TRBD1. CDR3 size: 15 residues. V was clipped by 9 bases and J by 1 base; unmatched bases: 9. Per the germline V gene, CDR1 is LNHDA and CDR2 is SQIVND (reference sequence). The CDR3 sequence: CASSPADRGNTEAFF. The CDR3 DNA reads TGTGCCAGCTCCCCAGCGGACAGGGGGAACACTGAAGCTTTCTTT.

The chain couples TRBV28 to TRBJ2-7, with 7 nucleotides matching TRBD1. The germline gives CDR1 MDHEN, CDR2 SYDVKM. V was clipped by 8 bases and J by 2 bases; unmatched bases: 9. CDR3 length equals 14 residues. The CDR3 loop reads CASARVDRAYEQYF. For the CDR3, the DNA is TGTGCCAGCGCCCGGGTAGACAGGGCCTACGAGCAGTACTTC.